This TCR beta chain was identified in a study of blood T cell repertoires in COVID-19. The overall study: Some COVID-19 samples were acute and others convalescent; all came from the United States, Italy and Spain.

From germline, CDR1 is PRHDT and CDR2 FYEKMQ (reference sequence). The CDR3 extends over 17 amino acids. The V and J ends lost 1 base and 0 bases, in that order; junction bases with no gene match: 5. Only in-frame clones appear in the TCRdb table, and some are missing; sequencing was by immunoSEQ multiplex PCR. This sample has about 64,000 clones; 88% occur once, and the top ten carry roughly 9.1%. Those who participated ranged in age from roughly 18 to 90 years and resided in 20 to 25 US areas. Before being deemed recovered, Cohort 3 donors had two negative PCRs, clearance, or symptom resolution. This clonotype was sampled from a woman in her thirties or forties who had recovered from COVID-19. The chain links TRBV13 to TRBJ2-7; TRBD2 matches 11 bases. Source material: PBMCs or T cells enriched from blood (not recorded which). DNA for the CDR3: TGTGCCAGCAGCTTAGATCCTAGCGGGGGGCGCTCCTACGAGCAGTACTTC. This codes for CASSLDPSGGRSYEQYF.